A selection of T cell receptor beta chains follows, all from one sample in a study of blood T cell repertoires in COVID-19. Sequencing used immunoSEQ multiplex PCR; TCRdb keeps in-frame clones, though not all of them. The data show tens of thousands of clones, around 92% seen once. The sample taken for sequencing was peripheral blood. Source of these receptors: a man in his fifties with active COVID-19. Each CDR3 is given with its conserved first and last residue. D genes are given only for firm matches. Size values are once, few and many counts, or a class for expanded clones, and some rows have none.

clone size	J gene	V gene	D gene	CDR3 DNA	CDR3 protein
NA	TRBJ2-5	TRBV9	TRBD2	TGTGCCAGCAGCGTGGGGGGTCTAGCGGGGGCCTCCCAAGAGACCCAGTACTTC	CASSVGGLAGASQETQYF
NA	TRBJ1-1	TRBV2	TRBD1	TGTGCCAGCAGTGAGGAGGGGGCCCCACAGAGAACTGAAGCTTTCTTT	CASSEEGAPQRTEAFF
NA	TRBJ2-5	TRBV27	TRBD2	TGTGCCAGCAGTCCGGAGACCAGACTAGCGGGGGTCGGAGAGACCCAGTACTTC	CASSPETRLAGVGETQYF
NA	TRBJ2-3	TRBV5-8	TRBD2	TGTGCCAGCAGCCAGCGGGAGGTAGATACGCAGTATTTT	CASSQREVDTQYF
NA	TRBJ2-1	TRBV18	TRBD2	TGTGCCAGCTCACTCCTCGGGGCGGGAGTTCTCAATGAGCAGTTCTTC	CASSLLGAGVLNEQFF
NA	TRBJ2-6	TRBV6-5	NA	TGTGCCAGCAGTTACCGGCGGTCTGGGGCCAACGTCCTGACTTTC	CASSYRRSGANVLTF
NA	TRBJ2-7	TRBV11-2	TRBD2	TGTGCCAGCAGCTTAGGGGTGGGAGGGCCTGAGGAGCAGTACTTC	CASSLGVGGPEEQYF
NA	TRBJ2-2	TRBV21-1	NA	TGTGCCAGTGTCAGGGGGTTTACCGGGGAGCTGTTTTTT	CASVRGFTGELFF
once	TRBJ2-1	TRBV6-4	TRBD1	TGTGCCAGCAGTGACCAGGGGGCCTCCTACAATGAGCAGTTCTTC	CASSDQGASYNEQFF
NA	TRBJ1-2	TRBV29-1	NA	TGCAGCGTTGATGACAGGTCCCAAGGCTACACCTTC	CSVDDRSQGYTF
NA	TRBJ1-4	TRBV5-6	TRBD1	TGTGCCAGCAGCGAAAGAACAGGGGGCTATAATGAAAAACTGTTTTTT	CASSERTGGYNEKLFF
NA	TRBJ2-7	TRBV11-1	TRBD1	TGTGCCAGCAGCATAATAACGGGACAGTCCTACGAGCAGTACTTC	CASSIITGQSYEQYF
NA	TRBJ1-5	TRBV28	NA	TGTGCCAGCAGTCCCCGAAGCGAAGATCAGCCCCAGCATTTT	CASSPRSEDQPQHF
NA	TRBJ2-1	TRBV28	TRBD2	TGTGCCAGCAGTTTGCCCAGCGGGGTAAATGAGCAGTTCTTC	CASSLPSGVNEQFF
NA	TRBJ1-2	TRBV12-3/TRBV12-4	NA	TGTGCCAGCAGTGACACGGTTGGCTACACCTTC	CASSDTVGYTF
NA	TRBJ2-7	TRBV6-1	TRBD1	TGTGCCAGCAGTGAGGAAACAGGGGGTCGGTACGAGCAGTACTTC	CASSEETGGRYEQYF
NA	TRBJ2-7	TRBV4-2	NA	TGTGCCAGCAGCCAAGATTTAGGGGACATCTACGAGCAGTACTTC	CASSQDLGDIYEQYF
NA	TRBJ1-4	TRBV5-8	NA	TGTGCCAGCAGCTGGGGGGCAACTAATGAAAAACTGTTTTTT	CASSWGATNEKLFF
NA	TRBJ2-1	TRBV4-1	NA	TGCGCCAGCAGCCAAGCAATCCACAATGAGCAGTTCTTC	CASSQAIHNEQFF
NA	TRBJ2-2	TRBV4-3	NA	TGCGCCAGCAGCCAACGGGTAGGGGACACCGGGGAGCTGTTTTTT	CASSQRVGDTGELFF
few	TRBJ1-1	TRBV19	TRBD1	TGTGCCAGTAGTATAGGGGCAGGGGGTCAGGACACTGAAGCTTTCTTT	CASSIGAGGQDTEAFF
NA	TRBJ2-7	TRBV7-9	TRBD1	TGTGCCAGCAGCCTAGACAGGGGCTACGAGCAGTACTTC	CASSLDRGYEQYF
NA	TRBJ2-4	TRBV19	TRBD2	TGTGCCAGTAGTACTGCAGCGGGAGGGCGAGGGGGTGGAAACATTCAGTACTTC	CASSTAAGGRGGGNIQYF
NA	TRBJ2-3	TRBV16	NA	TGTGCCAGCAGCCAAGGTGCGGCTAGCGTGGCAGATACGCAGTATTTT	CASSQGAASVADTQYF
NA	TRBJ1-5	TRBV2	NA	TGTGCCAGCAAGGAGGGGTGGAATCAGCCCCAGCATTTT	CASKEGWNQPQHF
few	TRBJ1-3	TRBV30	NA	TGTGCCTGGAGTCTAACAGGGAACTCTGGAAACACCATATATTTT	CAWSLTGNSGNTIYF
NA	TRBJ2-7	TRBV7-2	TRBD1	TGTGCCAGCAGCTTATGGGGAGGACAGGGGAGGAATTACGAGCAGTACTTC	CASSLWGGQGRNYEQYF
once	TRBJ1-2	TRBV28	NA	TGTGCCAGCAGTTTGGGACTGGGCTTACTTCCTCTCACCTTC	CASSLGLGLLPLTF
NA	TRBJ2-3	TRBV6-5	TRBD2	TGTGCCAGCAGCCTTGGACTAGCGGGACCATATACGCAGTATTTT	CASSLGLAGPYTQYF
NA	TRBJ1-2	TRBV28	TRBD1	TGTGCCAGCAGTTTAGACAGGGAAGACTATGGCTACACCTTC	CASSLDREDYGYTF
NA	TRBJ2-3	TRBV28	TRBD1	TGTGCCAGCAGGCCCCAGGGGGACACAGATACGCAGTATTTT	CASRPQGDTDTQYF
NA	TRBJ2-7	TRBV28	NA	TGTGCCAGCATTTCGGAGTACGCCTACGAGCAGTACTTC	CASISEYAYEQYF
NA	TRBJ1-1	TRBV20-1	NA	TGCAGTGCTAGCAGGGAAACTGAAGCTTTCTTT	CSASRETEAFF
NA	TRBJ2-6	TRBV5-1	TRBD1	TGCGCCAGCAGCCCCGGGACAGGGTTCGGGGCCAACGTCCTGACTTTC	CASSPGTGFGANVLTF
NA	TRBJ2-7	TRBV5-4	TRBD1	TGTGCCAGCAGCTTCTTCCGCGGGACAGGGGGCTTCAACGAGCAGTACTTC	CASSFFRGTGGFNEQYF
NA	TRBJ2-1	TRBV7-3	NA	TGTGCCAGCAGCTCTTCGGAGGAATCCTACAATGAGCAGTTCTTC	CASSSSEESYNEQFF
NA	TRBJ2-1	TRBV19	TRBD2	TGTGCCAGTACCCGGCTAGCGGGGGGGCAATACAATGAGCAGTTCTTC	CASTRLAGGQYNEQFF
NA	TRBJ2-3	TRBV7-2	TRBD2	TGTGCCAGCAGCTCCTCGGGGGGGCTTAGCACAGATACGCAGTATTTT	CASSSSGGLSTDTQYF
NA	TRBJ2-1	TRBV19	NA	TGTGCCAGTAGCCCCCGACAGTACAATGAGCAGTTCTTC	CASSPRQYNEQFF
NA	TRBJ1-3	TRBV7-9	NA	TGTGCCAGCAGCTTAAACCCAGGGTCATACCCCGGGTCTGGAAACACCATATATTTT	CASSLNPGSYPGSGNTIYF
NA	TRBJ2-1	TRBV3-1/TRBV3-2	TRBD2	TGTGCCAGCAGCTCTCGGACTAGCGGGAGGGCCTTCTACAATGAGCAGTTCTTC	CASSSRTSGRAFYNEQFF
NA	TRBJ2-2	TRBV7-9	TRBD2	TGTGCCAGCAGCTTAGCGCTAGCGGGGTTCACCGGGGAGCTGTTTTTT	CASSLALAGFTGELFF
NA	TRBJ2-5	TRBV2	NA	TGTGCCAGCAGTGAGGGCCCCCCGCAAGAGACCCAGTACTTC	CASSEGPPQETQYF
medium-sized	TRBJ1-5	TRBV19	TRBD1	TGTGCCAGTACCTGGAGGGGGCAGCCTAATCAGCCCCAGCATTTT	CASTWRGQPNQPQHF
NA	TRBJ1-2	TRBV25-1	NA	TGTGCCAGCAGTGATGTCCAGGGGCGGACCTATGGCTACACCTTC	CASSDVQGRTYGYTF
NA	TRBJ2-2	TRBV30	TRBD2	TGTGCCTCCCCCGGGGGGGGACGGAGCACCGGGGAGCTGTTTTTT	CASPGGGRSTGELFF
NA	TRBJ1-6	TRBV5-5	NA	TGTGCCAGCAGCTTGGCCGCAAACGGACTATCTGGGAGAGGGTCACCCCTCCACTTT	CASSLAANGLSGRGSPLHF
NA	TRBJ1-1	TRBV5-1	NA	TGCGCCAGCAGCTTTTCGTCGGGGGACGGCACTGAAGCTTTCTTT	CASSFSSGDGTEAFF
once	TRBJ1-4	TRBV27	TRBD1	TGTGCCAGCAGTTTAAACACAGGGGTCGGAGAAAAACTGTTTTTT	CASSLNTGVGEKLFF
NA	TRBJ2-7	TRBV2	NA	TGTGCCAGCAGCGTGGAGCTGGCCTACGAGCAGTACTTC	CASSVELAYEQYF
NA	TRBJ1-1	TRBV5-1	NA	TGCGCCAGCAGAACCGAAACGGTCACTGAAGCTTTCTTT	CASRTETVTEAFF
NA	TRBJ1-6	TRBV5-1	TRBD1	TGCGCCAGCAGCTTGGAAGCGACAGGGTCATCAAATTCACCCCTCCACTTT	CASSLEATGSSNSPLHF
NA	TRBJ2-1	TRBV2	NA	TGTGCCAGCAGCTGGAGGACTTATTACAATGAGCAGTTCTTC	CASSWRTYYNEQFF
NA	TRBJ2-5	TRBV12-1	NA	TGTGCCAGCAGCGCCTCCGACAGGGAAGAGACCCAGTACTTC	CASSASDREETQYF
NA	TRBJ2-5	TRBV2	TRBD2	TGTGCCAGCAGTGAGGGACTAGAAGAGACCCAGTACTTC	CASSEGLEETQYF
NA	TRBJ1-1	TRBV4-3	NA	TGCGCCAGCAGCCAAGGTCTCAGGGTCGAAGCTTTCTTT	CASSQGLRVEAFF